This TCR beta chain derives from a study of blood T cell repertoires in COVID-19. The wider study: T cells, B-cell-depleted T cells, or PBMCs supplied cDNA or gDNA.

With 8 bases removed from V and 7 bases from J, the gap between germline ends came to 9 bases. CDR1 is MNHEY, CDR2 SVGAGI, per germline. CDR3 length: 10 residues. The study drew participants aged roughly 18 to 89 years from about two dozen US areas. In the original processing: Nucleated cell number was recorded as an estimate derived from reference gene primer amplification. Generated by immunoSEQ multiplex PCR, the TCRdb table keeps only in-frame clones and is missing some. V, J and clone size were drawn from that table, and D and trimming were deduced from the DNA. Here the sample spans approximately 260,000 clones, around 82% being singletons.

This sequence joins TRBV6-5 and TRBJ2-7; a weak D match, TRBD1 (5 bases). The TCR sequence derives from a man in his forties or fifties who had recovered from COVID-19. Source material: PBMCs or T cells enriched from blood (not recorded which). CDR3 nucleotides: TGTGCCAGCTTAGGGGTGGAGCAGTACTTC. Translated: CASLGVEQYF.